The T cell receptor (beta chain) under discussion was sequenced for a study of cytomegalovirus exposure and HLA in healthy donors. The overall study: Clustering assigned about four fifths of the approximately 400 genotyped donors to the Caucasian-associated ancestry cluster.

The CDR3 is 16 amino acids. Germline V gene sequence: CDR1 SGHTA, CDR2 FQGTGA. V lost 1 base to trimming and J lost 3 bases; unmatched junction nucleotides: 4. PCR amplification relied on 60 Vbeta primers (plus 13 Jbeta primers). Sequencing used immunoSEQ multiplex PCR; TCRdb keeps in-frame clones, though not all of them. The sample shows about 190,000 clones, 65% to 80% of them seen only once. Remarks on this clone: Antigen unknown.

General study results and limits: Later analysis suggested links between common viral pathogens and several top significant clusters. Most TCRs appeared rarely, but some public TCRs recurred in many donors.

Sequencing was carried out using PBMCs. The receptor was derived from a woman in her forties in good health and CMV-seronegative. The chain carries TRBV7-3 and TRBJ2-1; 9 bases match TRBD2. CDR3 in DNA: TGTGCCAGCAGCTTAAGGGTAGCGGGAGACTACAATGAGCAGTTCTTC. Protein product: CASSLRVAGDYNEQFF. The whole variable domain, remainder taken from reference TRBV7-3 and TRBJ2-1, is GAGVSQTPSNKVTEKGKYVELRCDPISGHTALYWYRQSLGQGPEFLIYFQGTGAADDSGLPNDRFFAVRPEGSVSTLKIQRTERGDSAVYLCASSLRVAGDYNEQFFGPGTRLTVL.